The rows below give T cell receptor beta chains drawn from one sample of a study of blood T cell repertoires in COVID-19. Sequencing was performed with immunoSEQ multiplex PCR; in TCRdb, only in-frame clones are kept and a portion is missing. The sample has 320,000 or so clones, 80% to 90% seen once. The sequenced material came from PBMCs or T cells enriched from blood (not recorded which). These receptors came from a young man who had recovered from COVID-19. The CDR3 runs from the conserved cysteine through the conserved F or W. The D gene is left open where the match is weak. Size tells how often a clone was seen (once, few, many) or the class of an expanded clone, and some rows leave it out.

v_call	d_call	clone_size	j_call	cdr3_aa	cdr3_nt
TRBV19	NA	NA	TRBJ1-1	CASSTNTEAFF	TGTGCCAGTTCTACGAACACTGAAGCTTTCTTT
TRBV2	TRBD2	few	TRBJ2-3	CASSDRAGGPTDTQYF	TGTGCCAGCAGTGATAGAGCGGGGGGGCCCACAGATACGCAGTATTTT
TRBV2	NA	NA	TRBJ2-1	CASAYPHNEQFF	TGTGCCAGCGCCTACCCCCACAATGAGCAGTTCTTC
TRBV15	NA	NA	TRBJ2-3	CATSRRQWGDTQYF	TGTGCCACCAGCAGAAGACAGTGGGGCGATACGCAGTATTTT
TRBV9	NA	NA	TRBJ2-7	CASSVGRGQYEQYF	TGTGCCAGCAGCGTAGGGCGGGGCCAATACGAGCAGTACTTC
TRBV7-2	NA	NA	TRBJ1-2	CASSLRHESYTF	TGTGCCAGCAGCTTACGACATGAGAGCTACACCTTC
TRBV6-6	NA	once	TRBJ1-6	CASSRIPRGGNRSPLHF	TGTGCCAGCAGCCGAATCCCGCGGGGTGGGAATAGGTCACCCCTCCACTTT
TRBV28	NA	NA	TRBJ1-2	CASRFSGIPGYTF	TGTGCCAGCAGGTTTTCGGGGATTCCCGGCTACACCTTC
TRBV10-2	NA	NA	TRBJ2-6	CASTSKPISGANVLTF	TGCGCCAGTACTAGCAAACCGATCTCTGGGGCCAACGTCCTGACTTTC
TRBV18	TRBD1	NA	TRBJ2-1	CASSPDRAPYNEQFF	TGTGCCAGCTCACCCGACAGGGCGCCCTACAATGAGCAGTTCTTC
TRBV5-1	TRBD2	NA	TRBJ2-1	CASTVAGGDEQFF	TGCGCCAGCACTGTAGCGGGGGGCGATGAGCAGTTCTTC
TRBV19	NA	NA	TRBJ1-2	CASSMGGTPNYGYTF	TGTGCCAGTAGTATGGGGGGGACCCCTAACTATGGCTACACCTTC
TRBV5-1	TRBD2	NA	TRBJ2-3	CASSSGRWTSGGADTQYF	TGCGCCAGCAGCTCCGGGAGATGGACTAGCGGGGGGGCAGATACGCAGTATTTT
TRBV7-9	TRBD1	NA	TRBJ2-7	CASSYWTGGQLEQYF	TGTGCCAGCAGCTATTGGACAGGGGGACAGTTAGAGCAGTACTTC
TRBV6-1	NA	NA	TRBJ1-5	CASSEAGGVQPQHF	TGTGCCAGCAGTGAAGCGGGGGGAGTCCAGCCCCAGCATTTT
TRBV10-3	TRBD1	NA	TRBJ2-7	CAISDHILLGTGYHEQYF	TGTGCCATCAGTGACCACATATTGTTAGGGACAGGGTACCACGAGCAGTACTTC
TRBV11-2	TRBD1	NA	TRBJ1-4	CASSFGGGINEKLFF	TGTGCCAGCAGCTTCGGAGGGGGCATTAATGAAAAACTGTTTTTT
TRBV6-1	TRBD1	NA	TRBJ2-7	CASSEAVPTGAYYEQYF	TGTGCCAGCAGTGAAGCCGTACCGACAGGGGCGTACTACGAGCAGTACTTC
TRBV6-5	TRBD1	NA	TRBJ1-1	CASSSTTGFTEAFF	TGTGCCAGCAGTTCCACGACAGGGTTCACTGAAGCTTTCTTT
TRBV3-1/TRBV3-2	TRBD2	NA	TRBJ2-3	CAIFSGLVKAGGPDTQYF	TGTGCCATCTTCTCGGGTCTGGTTAAAGCGGGGGGGCCAGATACGCAGTATTTT
TRBV3-1/TRBV3-2	TRBD1	NA	TRBJ1-1	CASSEQGARTEAFF	TGTGCCAGCAGCGAACAGGGGGCGCGGACTGAAGCTTTCTTT
TRBV6-5	TRBD1	NA	TRBJ2-1	CASSYGTGFINEQFF	TGTGCCAGCAGTTACGGGACAGGTTTTATCAATGAGCAGTTCTTC
TRBV5-1	TRBD1	NA	TRBJ1-4	CASSVAYRGQRSEKLFF	TGCGCCAGCAGCGTGGCTTACAGGGGGCAGCGGTCTGAAAAACTGTTTTTT
TRBV6-1	TRBD2	NA	TRBJ2-3	CASSERLAGTTDTQYF	TGTGCCAGCAGTGAAAGGCTAGCGGGGACCACAGATACGCAGTATTTT
TRBV18	NA	NA	TRBJ1-2	CASSPPEGGYGYTF	TGTGCCAGCTCACCACCAGAAGGAGGCTATGGCTACACCTTC
TRBV19	TRBD1	once	TRBJ2-1	CASSKTGGPYNEQFF	TGTGCCAGTAGTAAGACAGGGGGCCCTTACAATGAGCAGTTCTTC
TRBV28	NA	once	TRBJ2-1	CASSLASREQFF	TGTGCCAGCAGTTTAGCTAGTCGTGAGCAGTTCTTC
TRBV7-8	NA	NA	TRBJ2-5	CASSRGRGGPLETQYF	TGTGCCAGCAGCCGAGGGAGGGGGGGGCCTTTGGAGACCCAGTACTTC
TRBV21-1	NA	once	TRBJ1-4	CASGGGEKLFF	TGTGCCAGCGGGGGGGGTGAAAAACTGTTTTTT
TRBV2	NA	NA	TRBJ1-1	CASRTQYNTEAFF	TGTGCCAGCAGGACACAGTACAACACTGAAGCTTTCTTT
TRBV24-1	TRBD1	NA	TRBJ1-2	CATSGTGDGYTF	TGTGCCACCAGCGGGACAGGGGATGGCTACACCTTC
TRBV5-4	NA	NA	TRBJ1-5	CASSPGVGNQPQHF	TGTGCCAGCAGCCCCGGGGTGGGCAATCAGCCCCAGCATTTT
TRBV9	TRBD2	NA	TRBJ2-2	CASSGTPSGDFGELFF	TGTGCCAGCAGCGGGACCCCTAGCGGTGACTTCGGGGAGCTGTTTTTT
TRBV28	NA	NA	TRBJ2-5	CASSLRGPQETQYF	TGTGCCAGCAGTTTGCGGGGGCCACAAGAGACCCAGTACTTC
TRBV5-1	TRBD1	NA	TRBJ1-2	CASSTRDRDNYGYTF	TGCGCCAGCAGCACCCGGGACAGAGATAACTATGGCTACACCTTC
TRBV12-3/TRBV12-4	NA	NA	TRBJ1-1	CAIRGVTNTEAFF	TGTGCCATCCGGGGGGTTACAAACACTGAAGCTTTCTTT
TRBV5-1	TRBD1	NA	TRBJ2-7	CASSLDQLQGAQYEQYF	TGCGCCAGCAGCTTGGATCAACTACAGGGGGCGCAATACGAGCAGTACTTC
TRBV9	NA	NA	TRBJ2-7	CASSAGQGGSYEQYF	TGTGCCAGCAGCGCCGGACAGGGAGGGTCCTACGAGCAGTACTTC
TRBV29-1	TRBD1	NA	TRBJ2-7	CSVSGQGPAEAYEQYF	TGCAGCGTCTCGGGACAGGGACCAGCGGAGGCCTACGAGCAGTACTTC
TRBV21-1	NA	few	TRBJ1-5	CASSKESTGGYQPQHF	TGTGCCAGCAGCAAAGAGAGCACAGGGGGCTATCAGCCCCAGCATTTT
TRBV9	NA	NA	TRBJ1-1	CASSATVDTEAFF	TGTGCCAGCAGCGCTACAGTGGACACTGAAGCTTTCTTT
TRBV4-1	NA	NA	TRBJ1-2	CASSQDRVPPHGTF	TGCGCCAGCAGCCAAGACAGGGTTCCCCCCCACGGCACCTTC
TRBV6-5	NA	NA	TRBJ2-1	CASSTRAGYNEQFF	TGTGCCAGCAGTACCCGGGCGGGGTACAATGAGCAGTTCTTC
TRBV19	NA	NA	TRBJ2-7	CASSIAAAYEQYF	TGTGCCAGTAGTATTGCAGCGGCGTACGAGCAGTACTTC
TRBV4-2	TRBD1	NA	TRBJ2-2	CASSLETGGTGELFF	TGTGCCAGCAGCCTAGAAACAGGGGGCACCGGGGAGCTGTTTTTT
TRBV29-1	TRBD2	NA	TRBJ2-3	CSVVGGGGSTDTQYF	TGCAGCGTTGTCGGCGGGGGGGGTAGCACAGATACGCAGTATTTT
TRBV7-9	TRBD1	NA	TRBJ1-3	CASSLGTGTGVSGNTIYF	TGTGCCAGCAGCTTAGGGACCGGGACAGGGGTTTCTGGAAACACCATATATTTT
TRBV18	NA	NA	TRBJ1-1	CASSPKGLNTEAFF	TGTGCCAGCTCACCTAAGGGGCTAAATACTGAAGCTTTCTTT
TRBV20-1	NA	NA	TRBJ2-7	CSANRVEQYF	TGCAGTGCTAATCGGGTCGAGCAGTACTTC
TRBV27	TRBD1	NA	TRBJ1-2	CASSSTGERGYGYTF	TGTGCCAGCAGTTCAACAGGGGAGAGGGGCTATGGCTACACCTTC
TRBV7-8	NA	NA	TRBJ2-7	CASSSRQVPYYEQYF	TGTGCCAGCAGCTCCCGACAGGTTCCGTACTACGAGCAGTACTTC
TRBV9	TRBD1	once	TRBJ2-5	CASSSTGVKETQYF	TGTGCCAGCAGCTCGACAGGGGTTAAAGAGACCCAGTACTTC
TRBV11-3	NA	NA	TRBJ1-5	CASSLVGGNQPQHF	TGTGCCAGCAGCTTAGTCGGGGGGAATCAGCCCCAGCATTTT